Presented here are 8 T cell receptor beta chains from one specimen sequenced in a study of beta chain features in type 1 diabetes. Their specific antigens are unknown. The authors reverse transcribed all of the isolated RNA, so sequencing captured expressed TCRB transcripts. This table comes from immunoSEQ multiplex PCR, and its TCRdb copy is limited to in-frame clones, with some not included. The table includes some 240,000 clones, more than 15% detected once. Broader study findings: Across all four CD4+ subsets, people with type 1 diabetes showed modestly shorter TCRB CDR3s.

Specimen: naive CD4+ T cells from blood. The receptors were sampled from a man aged 25-40 years with type 1 diabetes.

This clone has just a few counts. The CDR3 loop reads CASSQEVGWVNEQFF. Here the CDR3 DNA reads TGTGCCAGCAGCCAAGAGGTGGGATGGGTGAATGAGCAGTTCTTC. The V and J genes are TRBV14 and TRBJ2-1; D uncertain. Trimming took 0 bases from V and 7 from J, leaving 13 bases between them. The CDR3 is 15 residues long. Germline values: CDR1 SGHDN, CDR2 FVKESK.

As DNA, the CDR3 is TGTGCCAGCTCACCAGGGATAAGTGAAGAAAAACTGTTTTTT. It is translated as CASSPGISEEKLFF. The V call is TRBV18, the J call TRBJ1-4, with D hard to call. This CDR3 contains 14 residues. V was pared by 2 bases and J by 8 bases, with 12 bases between. Per the germline V gene, CDR1 is KGHSH and CDR2 is LQKENI.

The rearrangement uses TRBV6-5 and TRBJ2-3; D uncertain. Looked up from germline, CDR1 is MNHEY and CDR2 is SVGAGI. Trimming removed 0 bases at V and 3 bases at J, with 7 bases between. This CDR3 is 14 amino acids long. The CDR3 bases are TGTGCCAGCAGTTACTCGGAACGGACAGATACGCAGTATTTT. This codes for CASSYSERTDTQYF.

This clone has more than one count but fewer than ten. The chain recombines TRBV4-1 with TRBJ2-4; no clear D gene. CDR3 length equals 18 residues. In germline, CDR1 is MGHRA, CDR2 YSYEKL. The V and J ends lost 3 bases and 0 bases respectively, with 18 bases between them. The CDR3, as DNA: TGCGCCAGCAGCCAGGGCCAGGCCTCTGGTATAGCCAAAAACATTCAGTACTTC. Protein: CASSQGQASGIAKNIQYF.

The rearrangement links TRBV27 to TRBJ2-5; D not resolved. The CDR3 contains 13 residues. Germline CDR1 reads MNHEY; CDR2 reads SMNVEV (reference sequence). The V gene lost 5 bases and the J gene lost 4 bases, with 11 bases spanning the gap. For the CDR3, the DNA is TGTGCCAGCAGTAAGCGAGTTGGAGAGACCCAGTACTTC. Protein product: CASSKRVGETQYF.

The genes are TRBV30 and TRBJ1-1, with D unclear. The CDR3 loop spans 12 amino acids. Per germline, CDR1 GTSNPN and CDR2 SVGIG (reference sequence). V lost 2 bases to trimming and J lost 1 base, with 5 bases between them. Written as DNA, the CDR3 is TGTGCCTGGAGTACCCAGAACACTGAAGCTTTCTTT. Its translation is CAWSTQNTEAFF.

This clone was observed a handful of times. This rearrangement joins TRBV30 to TRBJ1-4; possibly TRBD1 for D (6 bases). Trimming cost V 3 bases and J 8 bases, with 13 bases left between them. Germline V gives CDR1 GTSNPN, CDR2 SVGIG (reference sequence). CDR3 size: 13 residues. The CDR3 DNA reads as TGTGCCTGGAGCAACAGGGCTGGGGAAAAACTGTTTTTT. Residues: CAWSNRAGEKLFF.

This clone turned up a few times. The junction departs from germline at one end; a sequencing error may be responsible. Other DNA sequences from this sample encode an identical CDR3 as well. J is TRBJ2-6 and V is TRBV29-1; D not resolved. The CDR3 contains 13 residues. Per the germline V gene, CDR1 is SQVTM and CDR2 is ANQGSEA. CDR3 residues: CSVEVTGANVLTF. The CDR3 bases are TGCAGCGTGGAAGTGACCGGGGCCAACGTCCTGACTTTC.